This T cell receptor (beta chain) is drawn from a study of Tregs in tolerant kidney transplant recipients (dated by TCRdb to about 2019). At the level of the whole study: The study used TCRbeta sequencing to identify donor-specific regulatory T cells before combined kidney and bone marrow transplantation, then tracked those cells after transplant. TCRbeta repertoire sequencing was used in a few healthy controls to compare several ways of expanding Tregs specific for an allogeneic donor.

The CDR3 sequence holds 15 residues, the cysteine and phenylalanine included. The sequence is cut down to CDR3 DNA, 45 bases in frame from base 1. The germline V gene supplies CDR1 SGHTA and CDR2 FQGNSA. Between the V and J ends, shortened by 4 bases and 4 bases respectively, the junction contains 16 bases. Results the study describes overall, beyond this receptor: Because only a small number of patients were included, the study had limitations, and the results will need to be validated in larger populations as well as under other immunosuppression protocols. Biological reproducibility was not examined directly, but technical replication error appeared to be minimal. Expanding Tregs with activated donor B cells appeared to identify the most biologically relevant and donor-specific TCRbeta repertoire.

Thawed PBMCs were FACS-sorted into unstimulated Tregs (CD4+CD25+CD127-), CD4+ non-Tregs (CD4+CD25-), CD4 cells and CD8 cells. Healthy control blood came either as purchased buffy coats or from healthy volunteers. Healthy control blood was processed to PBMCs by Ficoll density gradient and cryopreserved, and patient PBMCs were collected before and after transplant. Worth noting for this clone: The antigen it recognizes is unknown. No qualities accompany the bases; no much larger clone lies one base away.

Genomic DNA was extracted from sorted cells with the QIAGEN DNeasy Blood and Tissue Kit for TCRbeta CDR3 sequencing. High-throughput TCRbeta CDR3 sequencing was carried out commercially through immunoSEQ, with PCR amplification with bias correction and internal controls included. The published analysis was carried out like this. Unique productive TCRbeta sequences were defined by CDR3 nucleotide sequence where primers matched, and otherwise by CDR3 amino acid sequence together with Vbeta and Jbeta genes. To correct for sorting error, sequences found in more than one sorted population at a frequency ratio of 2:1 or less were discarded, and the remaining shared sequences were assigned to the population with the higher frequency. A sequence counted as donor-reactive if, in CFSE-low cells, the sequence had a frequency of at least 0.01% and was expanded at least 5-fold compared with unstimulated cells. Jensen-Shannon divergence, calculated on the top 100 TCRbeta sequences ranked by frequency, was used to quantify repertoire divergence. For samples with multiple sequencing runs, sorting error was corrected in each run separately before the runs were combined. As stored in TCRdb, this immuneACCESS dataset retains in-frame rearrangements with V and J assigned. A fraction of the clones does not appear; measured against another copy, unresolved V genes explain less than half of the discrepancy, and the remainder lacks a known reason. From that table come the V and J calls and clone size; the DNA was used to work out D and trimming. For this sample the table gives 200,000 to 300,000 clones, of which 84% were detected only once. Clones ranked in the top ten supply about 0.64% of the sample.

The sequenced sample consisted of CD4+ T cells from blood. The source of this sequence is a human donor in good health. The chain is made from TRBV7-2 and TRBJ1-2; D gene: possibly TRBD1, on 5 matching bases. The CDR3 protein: CASSSSGARGYGYTF. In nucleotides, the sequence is TGTGCCAGCAGCTCCTCCGGGGCGCGGGGCTATGGCTACACCTTC.